This TCR beta chain appears in the sequencing data of a study of cytomegalovirus exposure and HLA in healthy donors. Background on the study: A later analysis reported the 90 to 150 validation repertoires used the same platform as the 500 to 800 first-cohort repertoires. Study-wide results and limits: While the bulk of TCR sequences proved rare, some public TCRs turned up in many donors. A later analysis found first-cohort TCR clusters tended to co-occur in the approximately 110 validation repertoires.

J gave up 4 bases and V 7 bases, and 9 bases lay outside the gene matches. The CDR3 is made up of 14 amino acids. Germline CDR1 MDHEN, CDR2 SYDVKM. Regarding this clone: Its matching antigen is unknown.

The data were produced by immunoSEQ multiplex PCR, yet TCRdb's version contains in-frame clones alone and is incomplete. The sample gives approximately 160,000 clones, around nine tenths of which show up once; over 4% is in the top ten. The chain joins TRBV28 to TRBJ2-7, with TRBD2 matching over 8 bases. The clonotype comes from a man younger than 30 in good health and CMV-seropositive. The specimen sequenced was PBMCs. CDR3 amino acids: CASTPSGGPYEQYF. The CDR3 nucleotides read TGTGCCAGCACTCCCTCGGGAGGGCCTTACGAGCAGTACTTC.